This T cell receptor beta chain was sequenced in a study of cytomegalovirus exposure and HLA in healthy donors (dated by TCRdb to the late 2010s). Broadly, across the study: According to an earlier analysis of 587 of the donors, 150 million to 200 million T cells yielded 117 million unique TCR beta sequences and around 280 Gb of sequence data. Among some 400 genotyped donors of the cohort, an average of about 240,000 unique TCR beta nucleotide sequences were sequenced per donor, around a sixth of them non-productive. The genetic ancestry cluster associated with self-reported Caucasian donors included about four fifths of the approximately 400 genotyped donors. About 280 gigabases of sequencing data and tens of millions of unique TCR sequences made up an early release that covered several hundred HLA-typed donors. Genome-wide SNP genotypes for about 65% of the roughly 670 donors were used in a later genetic analysis, which treated that subset as a discovery cohort. To predict cytomegalovirus infection status, the study combined high-throughput TCR immunosequencing, statistical association of individual TCRs with disease status, and machine learning. All discovery cohort repertoires had been generated using a single sequencing platform. Typing coverage differed by locus: A, B, C, DRB1 and DQB1 were typed in about 629-640 donors, DQA1 in about 560, DPA1 in 600 to 610, and DPB1 in 400 to 480. Along with the roughly 610-subject first cohort, a separate validation cohort of over a hundred different subjects was used. Using immunosequencing, the study profiled T cell repertoires from approximately 700 subjects and related those repertoires to cytomegalovirus serostatus. Because of strong linkage in the cohort, roughly five DR-DQ haplotypes were treated as single units for association and clustering. A later analysis re-examined previously published TCR beta repertoires from roughly 720 donors and added high-resolution HLA genotyping to investigate patterns of TCR occurrence. An earlier analysis of 500 to 650 of the donors applied high-throughput TCR beta sequencing to assess whether each TCR beta V gene segment acted as functional or pseudogenic. The study was designed to test whether signatures of past pathogen exposure could be identified by cataloging public T cell receptors. In the later analysis, no new phenotypic data were used to find candidate immune exposures; instead, reliance was placed on TCR beta sequences and their occurrence across donors. Donor age, sex, ethnicity and CMV serostatus were compiled alongside the repertoire data. HLA typing covered class I and class II loci at four-digit resolution.

The cohort consisted of 670 or so healthy bone marrow donors. Cohort members were all nominally healthy when sampled, although unrecorded immune exposures were likely present. The donor was CMV seropositive and belonged to the group of more than 250 seropositive cohort members. Each donor provided a peripheral blood sample, and peripheral blood mononuclear cells were used for TCR beta sequencing. The Qiagen DNeasy Blood Extraction Kit was used to extract genomic DNA from the blood cell samples. Libraries were prepared through the immunoSEQ multiplex PCR assay. A mixture of 60 forward primers for TCR Vbeta segments and 13 reverse primers for TCR Jbeta segments was used in the multiplex PCR. A multiplex PCR assay on genomic DNA amplified the CDR3 region of rearranged TCR beta genes. The amplified TCR beta libraries were sequenced on the Illumina HiSeq System as 87-base-pair reads. In the original analysis: In a later analysis, 70 million to 95 million unique TCR beta chains were counted across the roughly 670 repertoires, and about 10 million of these chains were shared by at least two donors. Raw reads were error-corrected and collapsed into unique sequences by a nearest-neighbor algorithm in which closely related sequences were merged to remove PCR and sequencing errors. CDR3 sequences were aligned to IMGT reference sequences to assign V, D and J gene segments. For a sequence to be retained, at least a six-nucleotide match to both a V gene segment and a J gene segment was required. Rearrangements were classified as productive when the CDR3 lacked stop codons and remained in frame with V and J, and all other rearrangements were classified as non-productive. Following IMGT convention, CDR3 was defined as the stretch from the second conserved V-encoded cysteine up to the conserved J-encoded phenylalanine. The earlier analysis of some 550 of the donors excluded any sequence lacking an unambiguous match to a single V gene segment. An earlier analysis of over 450 of the donors classified V segments as functional when productive rearrangements were above 56.7% and as segregating when the standard deviation between donors was above 5%. To diagnose cytomegalovirus status from the catalog of TCR beta chain sequences, a statistical classification framework was built. In a later analysis, V and J genes were assigned by comparing TCR nucleotide sequences against IMGT/GENE-DB human TR gene sequences. The TCRdist pipeline was used in a later analysis to assign CDR3 sequences and most-parsimonious VDJ recombination scenarios. In a later analysis, each TCR beta chain was defined by its CDR3 amino acid sequence together with its V-gene family, and reads lacking a unique V-gene family were excluded. A later analysis removed 592 highly shared, low-generation-probability nucleotide sequences to deal with suspected cross-contamination and a sequencing artifact. In a later analysis, a clonal expansion index was calculated for each public chain from normalized within-repertoire ranks of inferred template counts. In a later analysis, generation probabilities were computed using a VDJ recombination model fitted to out-of-frame rearrangements, and the results were checked against IGoR. A later analysis scored TCR-TCR, TCR-HLA and TCR-CMV co-occurrence with hypergeometric tests, applying a repertoire-size bias correction to TCR pairs. False discovery rates were estimated in a later analysis by permuting HLA or CMV assignments 20 times. In a later analysis, co-occurring TCRs were grouped with DBSCAN, and TCRdist sequence similarity was added when clustering was performed within HLA-allele-positive subsets. Co-occurrence clustering excluded repertoires with fewer than 30,000 or more than 120,000 public chains, plus five with anomalous nucleotide sharing. The table was pulled from immuneACCESS by TCRdb, which kept in-frame rearrangements only. Such tables lose some clones; where checked, under half of the loss comes from unresolved V genes, and the rest has no known cause. That table is the source of V, J and clone size, and D and trimming were worked out from the DNA. In all, the sample holds 200,000 to 250,000 clones, and around 64% of those were seen once. The ten largest clonotypes hold approximately 2.5% of the sample.

Its CDR3 holds 17 amino acids, cysteine through phenylalanine. CDR3 DNA is the only sequence kept; it has 51 bases, read in frame from the first base. The germline V end is reduced by 4 bases and the J end by 1 base; junction bases left unmatched: 11. CDR1 is given as SGHRS and CDR2 as YFSETQ, both from the germline V gene. What the study reported, not specific to this receptor: A later genetic analysis reported fewer N-insertions in productive TCRs among donors in an Asian-associated ancestry cluster than the roughly 620-donor mean. In an earlier analysis of approximately 600 of the donors, most TCR beta V segments were observed in productive rearrangements about 87% or about 30% of the time, broadly matching IMGT annotations. A further reported finding was that TCR beta sequences accurately predicted the HLA-A and HLA-B alleles for most subjects in the first cohort. Correlated functional status among segregating V segments might reflect linkage disequilibrium, but an unknown experimental factor could not be ruled out. Only TCR beta chains were sequenced in this cohort, and the absence of alpha or paired-chain data limited detectable features. While some public TCRs were present in many individuals, most TCR sequences turned up only very rarely across donors. According to the authors, the approach could potentially be generalized to other disease states and immunological phenotypes. The study gave a list of under 200 TCR beta chains associated with cytomegalovirus. When HLA alleles, especially DR and DQ, strongly co-occurred, TCR associations were difficult to assign to individual alleles. V-gene and J-gene trimming of TCR beta chains was associated with a missense DCLRE1C variant in a later genetic analysis, and the association was replicated in an independent cohort. For the cohort, immune exposure information was limited to CMV serostatus. A later analysis associated 16,951 TCR beta sequences with specific HLA alleles at a false discovery rate of 0.05. Some IMGT-functional V segments, including TRBV6-2 and TRBV6-3, could not be told apart with the 87-base-pair reads, so those segments were excluded. Because some donors lacked HLA typing at each locus, the association tests relied only on the typed subset. A cluster of highly shared sequence variants was judged likely to represent a technical artifact of the sequencing pipeline. In a later analysis, TCR association rates were found to vary across HLA loci, with the most associated TCRs seen for DRB1 alleles and the fewest for HLA-C alleles. Presence/absence analyses assumed roughly uniform sequencing depth across donors, an assumption that may not hold. A later analysis reported that several top co-occurrence clusters appeared linked to parvovirus B19, influenza, CMV and Epstein-Barr virus. The classifier was reported to diagnose cytomegalovirus status with high specificity and sensitivity in both the original cohort and the validation cohort. In vitro tests confirmed that a few of the cytomegalovirus-associated TCR beta chains recognize cytomegalovirus antigens. In a later analysis, most CMV-associated TCR beta chains were found to appear HLA-restricted, with HLA associations seemingly driven largely by CMV exposure. A later analysis found that HLA-associated TCR beta chains were more clonally expanded and had lower generation probabilities than equally common non-associated chains. The earlier analysis of nearly 600 of the donors excluded roughly 16 rarely observed V segments, including chromosome 9 orphons, because counts were too low.

This clone has just a few counts. What antigen it recognizes has not been identified. No much larger clone is present one base from it, and per-base qualities are unavailable. Sequencing used PBMCs. The sequence joins TRBV5-1 to TRBJ2-5; a stretch of 9 junction bases matches TRBD2. The receptor was derived from a man aged 35-49 years in good health and CMV-seropositive. The CDR3 corresponds to CASSLGTSIGRQETQYF. Here is the DNA: TGCGCCAGCAGCCTCGGGACTAGCATTGGTCGCCAAGAGACCCAGTACTTC. Joined to the reference TRBV5-1 and TRBJ2-5 proteins, this CDR3 gives the full variable domain: KAGVTQTPRYLIKTRGQQVTLSCSPISGHRSVSWYQQTPGQGLQFLFEYFSETQRNKGNFPGRFSGRQFSNSRSEMNVSTLELGDSALYLCASSLGTSIGRQETQYFGPGTRLLVL.